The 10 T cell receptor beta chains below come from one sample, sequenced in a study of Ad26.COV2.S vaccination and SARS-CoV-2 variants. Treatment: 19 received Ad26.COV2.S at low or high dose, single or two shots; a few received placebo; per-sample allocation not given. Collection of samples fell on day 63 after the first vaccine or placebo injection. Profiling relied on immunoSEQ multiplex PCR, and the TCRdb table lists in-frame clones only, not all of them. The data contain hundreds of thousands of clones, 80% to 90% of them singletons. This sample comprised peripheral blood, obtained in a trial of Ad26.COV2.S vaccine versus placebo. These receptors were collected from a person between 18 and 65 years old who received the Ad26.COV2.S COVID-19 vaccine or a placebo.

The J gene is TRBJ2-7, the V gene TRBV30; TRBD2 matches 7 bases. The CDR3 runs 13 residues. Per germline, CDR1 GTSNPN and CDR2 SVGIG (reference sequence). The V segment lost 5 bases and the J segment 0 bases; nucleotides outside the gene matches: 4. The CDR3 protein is CAWGREVSYEQYF. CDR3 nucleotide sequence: TGTGCCTGGGGACGGGAGGTCTCCTACGAGCAGTACTTC.

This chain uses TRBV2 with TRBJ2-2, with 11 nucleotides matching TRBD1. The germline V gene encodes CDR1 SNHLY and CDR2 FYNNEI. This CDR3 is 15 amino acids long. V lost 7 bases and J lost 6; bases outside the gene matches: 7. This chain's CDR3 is CASMPRTGGSGELFF. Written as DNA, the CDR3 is TGTGCCAGCATGCCGAGGACAGGGGGCTCCGGGGAGCTGTTTTTT. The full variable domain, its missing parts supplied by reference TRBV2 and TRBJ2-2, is EPEVTQTPSHQVTQMGQEVILRCVPISNHLYFYWYRQILGQKVEFLVSFYNNEISEKSEIFDDQFSVERPDGSNFTLKIRSTKLEDSAMYFCASMPRTGGSGELFFGEGSRLTVL.

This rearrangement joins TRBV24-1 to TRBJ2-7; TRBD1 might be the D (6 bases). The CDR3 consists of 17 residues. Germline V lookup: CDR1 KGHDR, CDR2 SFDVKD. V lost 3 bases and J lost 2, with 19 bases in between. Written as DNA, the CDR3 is TGTGCCACCAGTGATCTGAATGGGACACAGGATCCCTACGAGCAGTACTTC. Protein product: CATSDLNGTQDPYEQYF.

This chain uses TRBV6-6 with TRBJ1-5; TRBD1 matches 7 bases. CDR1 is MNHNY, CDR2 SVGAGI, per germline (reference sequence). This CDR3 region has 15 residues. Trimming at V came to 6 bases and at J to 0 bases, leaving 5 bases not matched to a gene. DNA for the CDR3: TGTGCCAGCAGACCCTCAGGGGGTAGCAATCAGCCCCAGCATTTT. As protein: CASRPSGGSNQPQHF.

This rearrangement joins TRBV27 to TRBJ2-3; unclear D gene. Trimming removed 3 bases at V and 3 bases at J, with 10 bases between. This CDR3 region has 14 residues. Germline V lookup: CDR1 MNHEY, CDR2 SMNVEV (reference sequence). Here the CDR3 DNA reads TGTGCCAGCAGTTTTTTAGTAAGAACAGATACGCAGTATTTT. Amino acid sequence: CASSFLVRTDTQYF.

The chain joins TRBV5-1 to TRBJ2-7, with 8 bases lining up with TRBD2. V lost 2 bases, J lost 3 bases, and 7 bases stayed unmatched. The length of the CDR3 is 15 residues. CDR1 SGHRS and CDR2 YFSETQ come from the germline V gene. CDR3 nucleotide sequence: TGCGCCAGCAGCTTATCAGCGGGAGTTAGCTACGAGCAGTACTTC. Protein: CASSLSAGVSYEQYF. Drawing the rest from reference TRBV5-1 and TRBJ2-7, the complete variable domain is KAGVTQTPRYLIKTRGQQVTLSCSPISGHRSVSWYQQTPGQGLQFLFEYFSETQRNKGNFPGRFSGRQFSNSRSEMNVSTLELGDSALYLCASSLSAGVSYEQYFGPGTRLTVT.

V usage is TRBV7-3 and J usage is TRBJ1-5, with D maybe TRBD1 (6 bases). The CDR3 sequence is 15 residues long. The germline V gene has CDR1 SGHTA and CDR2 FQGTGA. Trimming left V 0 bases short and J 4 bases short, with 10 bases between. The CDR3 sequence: CASSLTGGKNQPQHF. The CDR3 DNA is TGTGCCAGCAGCTTAACAGGGGGGAAGAATCAGCCCCAGCATTTT.

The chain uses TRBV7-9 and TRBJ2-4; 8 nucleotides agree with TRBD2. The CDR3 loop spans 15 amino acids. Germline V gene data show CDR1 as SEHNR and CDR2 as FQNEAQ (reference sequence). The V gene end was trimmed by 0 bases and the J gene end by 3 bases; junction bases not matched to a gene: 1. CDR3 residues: CASSLAAGGKNIQYF. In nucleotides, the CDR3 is TGTGCCAGCAGCTTAGCGGCGGGGGGCAAAAACATTCAGTACTTC. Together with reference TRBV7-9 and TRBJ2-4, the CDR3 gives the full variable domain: DTGVSQNPRHKITKRGQNVTFRCDPISEHNRLYWYRQTLGQGPEFLTYFQNEAQLEKSRLLSDRFSAERPKGSFSTLEIQRTEQGDSAMYLCASSLAAGGKNIQYFGAGTRLSVL.

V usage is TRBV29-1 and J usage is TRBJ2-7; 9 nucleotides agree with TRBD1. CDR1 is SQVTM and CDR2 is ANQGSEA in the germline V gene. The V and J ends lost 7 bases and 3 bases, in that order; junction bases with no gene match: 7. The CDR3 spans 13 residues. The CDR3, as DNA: TGCAGCGGATTGGGACAGGGTAACTACGAGCAGTACTTC. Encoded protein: CSGLGQGNYEQYF.

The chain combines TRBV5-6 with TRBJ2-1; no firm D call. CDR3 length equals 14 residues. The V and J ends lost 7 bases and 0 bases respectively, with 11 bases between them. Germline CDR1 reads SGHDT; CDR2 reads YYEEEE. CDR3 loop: CASSFGYSYNEQFF. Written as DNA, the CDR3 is TGTGCCAGCTCTTTCGGATACTCCTACAATGAGCAGTTCTTC.